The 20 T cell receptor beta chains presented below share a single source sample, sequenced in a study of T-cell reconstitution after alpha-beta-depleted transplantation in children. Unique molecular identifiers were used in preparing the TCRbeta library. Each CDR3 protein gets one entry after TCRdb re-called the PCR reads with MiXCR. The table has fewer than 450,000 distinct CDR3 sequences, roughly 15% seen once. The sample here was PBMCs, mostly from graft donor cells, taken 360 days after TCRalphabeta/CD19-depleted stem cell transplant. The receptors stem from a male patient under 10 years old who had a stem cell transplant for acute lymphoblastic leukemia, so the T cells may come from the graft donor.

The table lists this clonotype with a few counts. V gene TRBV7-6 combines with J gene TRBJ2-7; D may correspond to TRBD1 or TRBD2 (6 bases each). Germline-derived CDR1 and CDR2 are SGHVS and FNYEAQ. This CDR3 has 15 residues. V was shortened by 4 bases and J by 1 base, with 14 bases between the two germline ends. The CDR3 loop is CASSSGAGSSYEQYF. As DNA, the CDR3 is TGTGCCAGCAGCTCGGGGGCAGGATCTTCCTACGAGCAGTACTTC.

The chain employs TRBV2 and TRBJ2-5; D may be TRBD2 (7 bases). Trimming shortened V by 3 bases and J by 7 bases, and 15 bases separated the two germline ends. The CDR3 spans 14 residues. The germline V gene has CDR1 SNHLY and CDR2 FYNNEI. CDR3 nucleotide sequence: TGTGCCAGCAGTGATCAGGCGGGGGCGGGGACCCAGTACTTC. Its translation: CASSDQAGAGTQYF.

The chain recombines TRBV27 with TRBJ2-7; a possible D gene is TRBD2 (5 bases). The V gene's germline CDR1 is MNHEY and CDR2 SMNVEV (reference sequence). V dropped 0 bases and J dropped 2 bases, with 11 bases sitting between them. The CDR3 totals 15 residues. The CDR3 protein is CASSLSWRATYEQYF. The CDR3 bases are TGTGCCAGCAGTTTATCTTGGCGGGCTACCTACGAGCAGTACTTC.

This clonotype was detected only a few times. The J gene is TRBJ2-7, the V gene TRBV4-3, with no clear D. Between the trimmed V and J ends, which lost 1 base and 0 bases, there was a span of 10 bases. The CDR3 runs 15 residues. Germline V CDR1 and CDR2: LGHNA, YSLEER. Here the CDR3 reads CASSQVKGHSYEQYF. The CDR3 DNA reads TGCGCCAGCAGCCAAGTAAAGGGCCACTCCTACGAGCAGTACTTC.

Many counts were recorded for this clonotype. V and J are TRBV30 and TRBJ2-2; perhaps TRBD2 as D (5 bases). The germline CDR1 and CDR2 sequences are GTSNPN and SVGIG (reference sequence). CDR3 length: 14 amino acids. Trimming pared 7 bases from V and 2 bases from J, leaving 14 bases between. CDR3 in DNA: TGTGCCTTCCAGACCGGGGTTAACACCGGGGAGCTGTTTTTT. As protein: CAFQTGVNTGELFF.

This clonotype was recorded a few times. This CDR3 is CASSYSRGTSSYEQYF. The CDR3 DNA reads as TGTGCCAGCAGTTACTCGCGGGGGACTTCCTCCTACGAGCAGTACTTC. The rearrangement uses TRBV6-5 and TRBJ2-7; 7 bases align to TRBD2. There are 16 residues in the CDR3. The J segment lost 0 bases and the V segment lost 0 bases, leaving 5 bases of the junction unmatched. Germline CDR1 reads MNHEY; CDR2 reads SVGAGI.

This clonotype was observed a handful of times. Here the CDR3 reads CASSFPAGELFF. The CDR3 bases are TGTGCCAGCAGCTTCCCCGCCGGGGAGCTGTTTTTT. The gene calls are TRBV7-9 and TRBJ2-2; no reliable D call. Trimming stripped 3 bases from V and 6 bases from J, with 5 bases between. In germline, CDR1 is SEHNR, CDR2 FQNEAQ (reference sequence). The CDR3 totals 12 residues. Using reference TRBV7-9 and TRBJ2-2 for the parts outside the CDR3, the full variable domain is DTGVSQNPRHKITKRGQNVTFRCDPISEHNRLYWYRQTLGQGPEFLTYFQNEAQLEKSRLLSDRFSAERPKGSFSTLEIQRTEQGDSAMYLCASSFPAGELFFGEGSRLTVL.

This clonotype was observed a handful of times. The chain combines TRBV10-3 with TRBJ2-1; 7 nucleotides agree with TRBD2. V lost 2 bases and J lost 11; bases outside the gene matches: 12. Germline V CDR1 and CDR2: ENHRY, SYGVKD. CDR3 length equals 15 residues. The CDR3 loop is CAISELWGSGVKQFF. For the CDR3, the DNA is TGTGCCATCAGTGAGCTTTGGGGGAGCGGGGTGAAGCAGTTCTTC.

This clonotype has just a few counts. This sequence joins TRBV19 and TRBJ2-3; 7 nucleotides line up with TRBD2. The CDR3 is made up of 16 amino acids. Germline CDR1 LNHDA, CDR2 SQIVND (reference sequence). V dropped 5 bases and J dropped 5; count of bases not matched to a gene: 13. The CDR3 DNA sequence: TGTGCCAGTAGTGCCCGGACGCAGGGAGGGAGAGATACGCAGTATTTT. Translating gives CASSARTQGGRDTQYF.

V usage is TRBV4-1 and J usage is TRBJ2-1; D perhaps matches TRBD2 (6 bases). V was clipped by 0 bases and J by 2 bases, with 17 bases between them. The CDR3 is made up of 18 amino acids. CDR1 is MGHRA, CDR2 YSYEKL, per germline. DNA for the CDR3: TGCGCCAGCAGCCAAGATCGGCAGACTAGAGGCCCCTACAATGAGCAGTTCTTC. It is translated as CASSQDRQTRGPYNEQFF.

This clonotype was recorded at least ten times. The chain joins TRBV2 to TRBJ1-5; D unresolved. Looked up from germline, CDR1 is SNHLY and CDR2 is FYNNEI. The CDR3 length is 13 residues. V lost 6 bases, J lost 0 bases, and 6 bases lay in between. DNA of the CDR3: TGTGCCAGCAGGGATAGTAGCAATCAGCCCCAGCATTTT. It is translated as CASRDSSNQPQHF.

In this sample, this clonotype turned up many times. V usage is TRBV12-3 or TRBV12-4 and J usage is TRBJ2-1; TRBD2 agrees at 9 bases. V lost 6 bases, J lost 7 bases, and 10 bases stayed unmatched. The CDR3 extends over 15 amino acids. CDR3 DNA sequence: TGTGCCAGCAGGCTGGGACTAGCTGCACTAAATGAGCAGTTCTTC. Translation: CASRLGLAALNEQFF.

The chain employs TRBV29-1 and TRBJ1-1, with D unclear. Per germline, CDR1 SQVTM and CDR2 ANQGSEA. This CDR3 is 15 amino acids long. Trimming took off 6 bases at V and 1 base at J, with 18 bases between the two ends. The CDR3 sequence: CSVPQILRGNTEAFF. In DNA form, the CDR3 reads TGCAGCGTGCCCCAAATCCTCCGGGGGAACACTGAAGCTTTCTTT.

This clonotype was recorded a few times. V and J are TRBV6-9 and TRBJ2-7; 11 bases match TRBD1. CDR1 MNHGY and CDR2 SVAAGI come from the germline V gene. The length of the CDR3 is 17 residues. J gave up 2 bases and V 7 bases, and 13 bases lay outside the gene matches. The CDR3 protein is CASTVGYGTGGPYEQYF. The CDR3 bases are TGTGCCAGCACAGTTGGGTATGGGACAGGGGGACCCTACGAGCAGTACTTC.

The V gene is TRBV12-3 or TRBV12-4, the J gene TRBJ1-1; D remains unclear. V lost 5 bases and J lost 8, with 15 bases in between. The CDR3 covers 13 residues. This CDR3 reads CASSLRHAGEAFF. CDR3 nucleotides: TGTGCCAGCAGTCTCCGACATGCGGGGGAAGCTTTCTTT.

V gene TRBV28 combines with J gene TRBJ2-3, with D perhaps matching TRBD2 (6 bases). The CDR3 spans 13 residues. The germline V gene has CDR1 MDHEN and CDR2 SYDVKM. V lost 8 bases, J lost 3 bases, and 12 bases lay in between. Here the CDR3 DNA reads TGTGCCAGCTCGGGGGTATCTACAGATACGCAGTATTTT. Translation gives CASSGVSTDTQYF.

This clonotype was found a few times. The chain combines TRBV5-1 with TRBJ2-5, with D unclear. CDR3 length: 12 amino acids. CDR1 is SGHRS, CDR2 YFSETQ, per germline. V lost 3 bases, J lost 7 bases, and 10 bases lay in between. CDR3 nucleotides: TGCGCCAGCAGCTCGCCCTCCCGGACCCAGTACTTC. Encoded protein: CASSSPSRTQYF.

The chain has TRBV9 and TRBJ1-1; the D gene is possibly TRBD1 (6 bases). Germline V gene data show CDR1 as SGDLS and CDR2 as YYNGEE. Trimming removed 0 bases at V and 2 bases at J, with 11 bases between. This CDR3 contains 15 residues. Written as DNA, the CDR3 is TGTGCCAGCAGCGTAGTGGGGGGCCCAAACACTGAAGCTTTCTTT. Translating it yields CASSVVGGPNTEAFF.

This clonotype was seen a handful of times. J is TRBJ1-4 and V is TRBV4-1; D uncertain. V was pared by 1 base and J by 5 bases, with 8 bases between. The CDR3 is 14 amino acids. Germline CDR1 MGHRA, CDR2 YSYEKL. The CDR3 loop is CASSQVSLNEKLFF. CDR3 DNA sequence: TGCGCCAGCAGCCAAGTGTCTTTGAATGAAAAACTGTTTTTT.

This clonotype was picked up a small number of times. CDR3 in DNA: TGCAGCGTTGAAGAAATCGGGTGGCCCTACGAGCAGTACTTC. Encoded protein: CSVEEIGWPYEQYF. The chain joins TRBV29-1 to TRBJ2-7; D is unresolved. V gave up 0 bases and J gave up 2 bases, with 11 bases separating them. The CDR3 runs to 14 residues. CDR1 and CDR2 (germline): SQVTM, ANQGSEA.